Below are 22 T cell receptor beta chains sequenced from a single sample in a study of T cell responses to AZD1222 COVID-19 vaccine. Sequencing used immunoSEQ multiplex PCR; TCRdb keeps in-frame clones, though not all of them. The sample gives some 150,000 clones, 89% of which show up once; approximately 4.5% is in the top ten. The starting material was peripheral blood, obtained on day 0 of AZD1222 vaccination. The receptors were sampled from an adult in good health.

The chain uses TRBV3-1 (or the pseudogene TRBV3-2) and TRBJ1-3, with D uncertain. Per the germline V gene, CDR1 is LGHDT and CDR2 is YNNKEL (reference sequence). The V end lost 4 bases, the J end lost 2 bases, and 15 bases lay between the germline ends. The CDR3 has 16 amino acids. In nucleotides, the CDR3 is TGTGCCAGCAGCCGAACGGCCGGGTCAGCTGGAAACACCATATATTTT. Translation: CASSRTAGSAGNTIYF.

The V call is TRBV6-5, the J call TRBJ1-5; no firm D call. This CDR3 is built from 12 residues. Germline V gives CDR1 MNHEY, CDR2 SVGAGI. Trimming pared 7 bases from V and 12 bases from J, leaving 16 bases between. The CDR3: CASTSGERSQHF. In DNA, the CDR3 is TGTGCCAGCACTTCCGGGGAAAGAAGCCAGCATTTT.

The chain uses TRBV10-3 and TRBJ1-2, with TRBD1 as a possible D gene (6 bases). V dropped 3 bases and J dropped 8 bases, with 13 bases sitting between them. The CDR3 is made up of 13 amino acids. Per the germline V gene, CDR1 is ENHRY and CDR2 is SYGVKD. CDR3 loop: CAISETGPRGYTF. CDR3 nucleotide sequence: TGTGCCATCAGTGAAACAGGGCCGAGAGGCTACACCTTC.

This chain connects TRBV4-1 to TRBJ2-1; D is perhaps TRBD1 (6 bases). Germline lookup yields CDR1 MGHRA and CDR2 YSYEKL. This CDR3 region has 14 residues. V lost 3 bases and J lost 9, with 15 bases in between. Here the CDR3 reads CASSHPLQGPEQFF. The CDR3 nucleotides are TGCGCCAGCAGCCATCCCTTACAGGGCCCTGAGCAGTTCTTC.

The chain links TRBV2 to TRBJ2-5, with 8 nucleotides matching TRBD1. Germline V gene sequence: CDR1 SNHLY, CDR2 FYNNEI. This CDR3 has 13 residues. J lost 4 bases, V lost 4 bases, and 2 bases had no gene match. The CDR3 sequence is CASSADRGETQYF. CDR3 DNA: TGTGCCAGCAGTGCCGACAGGGGAGAGACCCAGTACTTC.

The chain has TRBV5-5 and TRBJ2-1; 7 nucleotides align to TRBD1. Looked up from germline, CDR1 is SGHKS and CDR2 is YYEKEE (reference sequence). CDR3 length: 14 residues. J gave up 7 bases and V 5 bases, and 9 bases lay outside the gene matches. CDR3 amino acids: CASRLGGIGNEQFF. CDR3 nucleotides: TGTGCCAGCAGACTAGGGGGCATTGGAAATGAGCAGTTCTTC.

This rearrangement joins TRBV11-3 to TRBJ1-2, with 9 bases identical to TRBD1. From germline, CDR1 is SGHNT and CDR2 YENEEA. The CDR3 totals 17 residues. Losses at the gene ends were 3 bases for V and 4 bases for J; bases not matched to a gene: 12. This chain's CDR3 is CASSLVPGTGSIYGYTF. The CDR3 bases are TGTGCCAGCAGCTTGGTGCCAGGGACAGGGTCTATCTATGGCTACACCTTC. Based on the CDR3 plus reference TRBV11-3 and TRBJ1-2, the full variable domain is EAGVVQSPRYKIIEKKQPVAFWCNPISGHNTLYWYLQNLGQGPELLIRYENEEAVDDSQLPKDRFSAERLKGVDSTLKIQPAELGDSAVYLCASSLVPGTGSIYGYTFGSGTRLTVV.

This clone was observed a single time. This chain links TRBV18 with TRBJ1-6, with D perhaps matching TRBD1 (6 bases). Germline CDR1 reads KGHSH; CDR2 reads LQKENI. This CDR3 spans 14 amino acids. V dropped 4 bases and J dropped 5 bases, with 9 bases sitting between them. CDR3 amino acids: CASSLGQNNSPLHF. The CDR3 bases are TGTGCCAGCTCACTCGGACAGAATAATTCACCCCTCCACTTT.

The rearrangement joins TRBV5-6 to TRBJ1-2; D call uncertain. The CDR3 is made up of 11 amino acids. Per the germline V gene, CDR1 is SGHDT and CDR2 is YYEEEE. Deletions cut 4 bases from V and 7 bases from J, with 8 bases between. Here the CDR3 DNA reads TGTGCCAGCAGCCGAAGGGTTGGCTACACCTTC. It encodes CASSRRVGYTF.

The genes are TRBV19 and TRBJ1-3; D unclear. The ends were cut back, 3 bases at V and 9 bases at J, with 9 bases in the middle. This CDR3 has 12 amino acids. Germline CDR1 is LNHDA and CDR2 is SQIVND (reference sequence). CDR3 coding DNA: TGTGCCAGTAGTATCGGAGGAGCCACCATATATTTT. Translation: CASSIGGATIYF.

In this sample, this clone turned up once. The rearrangement uses TRBV27 and TRBJ1-2; maybe TRBD1 (5 bases). The CDR3 extends over 15 amino acids. Germline V CDR1 and CDR2: MNHEY, SMNVEV (reference sequence). Trimming pared 4 bases from V and 4 bases from J, leaving 16 bases between. The CDR3 spells CASSSPDNGLYGYTF. DNA of the CDR3: TGTGCCAGCAGTTCCCCGGACAATGGCCTCTATGGCTACACCTTC.

Notes on this clone: At one of its ends the junction is not consistent with the germline gene, which may arise from a read error. The V gene is TRBV5-5, the J gene TRBJ2-7, with 7 positions matching TRBD1. This CDR3 has 13 residues. The V gene's germline CDR1 is SGHKS and CDR2 YYEKEE (reference sequence). The CDR3 nucleotides are TGTGCCAGCAGTTTGGGACAGTCCTGGGAGCAGTACTTC. Its protein product is CASSLGQSWEQYF.

V and J are TRBV5-8 and TRBJ1-2; D is ambiguous. With 4 bases removed from V and 1 base from J, the gap between germline ends came to 14 bases. CDR1 is SGHTS, CDR2 YDEGEE, per germline. The CDR3 has 15 amino acids. CDR3 sequence: CASSPMHRDNYGYTF. Here the CDR3 DNA reads TGTGCCAGCAGCCCCATGCACAGAGATAACTATGGCTACACCTTC.

V usage is TRBV5-6 and J usage is TRBJ2-7, with D perhaps being TRBD1 or TRBD2 (5 bases each). There are 14 residues in the CDR3. Between the trimmed V and J ends, which lost 0 bases and 2 bases, there was a span of 9 bases. The V gene's germline CDR1 is SGHDT and CDR2 YYEEEE. In DNA, the CDR3 is TGTGCCAGCAGCTTGGGGGGGTCTACCTACGAGCAGTACTTC. This codes for CASSLGGSTYEQYF.

The chain is built from TRBV24-1 and TRBJ2-5, with D unresolved. Germline values: CDR1 KGHDR, CDR2 SFDVKD. V was trimmed by 1 base and J by 4 bases, leaving 3 bases between them. The CDR3 contains 12 residues. CDR3 protein: CATSDLGETQYF. DNA for the CDR3: TGTGCCACCAGTGATTTAGGAGAGACCCAGTACTTC.

This chain uses TRBV7-9 with TRBJ1-1; 7 bases map to TRBD1. CDR1 and CDR2 from the germline V gene are SEHNR and FQNEAQ (reference sequence). The CDR3 loop spans 16 amino acids. J gave up 2 bases and V 5 bases, and 11 bases lay outside the gene matches. For the CDR3, the DNA is TGTGCCAGCAGCGACCGACAGGGAGGGGGAAACACTGAAGCTTTCTTT. It translates to CASSDRQGGGNTEAFF.

The rearrangement joins TRBV6-5 to TRBJ2-1; 7 positions match TRBD2. The V segment lost 7 bases and the J segment 3 bases; nucleotides outside the gene matches: 6. Germline CDR1 and CDR2: MNHEY and SVGAGI. CDR3 length equals 14 residues. The CDR3 DNA reads TGTGCCAGCAACCGCGGGAGCGACTACAATGAGCAGTTCTTC. It specifies CASNRGSDYNEQFF.

This clone was seen only a few times. The chain recombines TRBV28 with TRBJ1-2; D gene ambiguous. The CDR3 is made up of 11 amino acids. CDR1 and CDR2 (germline): MDHEN, SYDVKM. Trimming stripped 5 bases from V and 3 bases from J, with 4 bases between. The CDR3 spells CASSGYYGYTF. CDR3 DNA: TGTGCCAGCAGTGGGTACTATGGCTACACCTTC.

This clone showed up just once. The chain has TRBV7-2 and TRBJ2-5, with D possibly being TRBD2 (5 bases). V was trimmed by 4 bases and J by 5 bases, leaving 11 bases between them. Germline lookup yields CDR1 SGHTA and CDR2 FQGNSA. This CDR3 comprises 13 residues. The CDR3 region has the DNA TGTGCCAGCAGCTGGCGTCGAGGGGAGACCCAGTACTTC. Protein product: CASSWRRGETQYF. Complete variable domain (other parts from reference TRBV7-2 and TRBJ2-5): GAGVSQSPSNKVTEKGKDVELRCDPISGHTALYWYRQSLGQGLEFLIYFQGNSAPDKSGLPSDRFSAERTGGSVSTLTIQRTQQEDSAVYLCASSWRRGETQYFGPGTRLLVL.

The sample holds one count of this clone. The chain joins TRBV28 to TRBJ1-5; the match to TRBD1 covers 10 bases. V lost 5 bases to trimming and J lost 4 bases; unmatched junction nucleotides: 5. Germline V gene lookup returns CDR1 MDHEN and CDR2 SYDVKM. This CDR3 is built from 15 residues. DNA of the CDR3: TGTGCCAGCAGTATCCGGACAGGGGGAAATCAGCCCCAGCATTTT. Translating it yields CASSIRTGGNQPQHF.

The gene calls are TRBV19 and TRBJ2-3; D not resolved. Per germline, CDR1 LNHDA and CDR2 SQIVND (reference sequence). The germline V and J ends were trimmed by 5 bases and 0 bases, with 12 bases remaining between them. The CDR3 runs 15 residues. The CDR3 spells CASSQDHASTDTQYF. In DNA form, the CDR3 reads TGTGCCAGTAGTCAGGACCACGCTAGCACAGATACGCAGTATTTT.

The chain is built from TRBV20-1 and TRBJ1-1; D possibly corresponds to TRBD1 (5 bases). The germline V and J ends were trimmed by 3 bases and 11 bases, with 13 bases remaining between them. The CDR3 covers 11 residues. CDR1 is DFQATT, CDR2 SNEGSKA, per germline (reference sequence). This CDR3 is CSARGLGMAFF. DNA of the CDR3: TGCAGTGCTAGGGGGCTAGGGATGGCTTTCTTT.